This T cell receptor beta chain came from a study of T cell repertoires in cytomegalovirus infection. Across the whole study: Shared public TCR beta signatures pointed to both CMV infection and a matching HLA type.

CDR1 and CDR2 (germline): SGHTA, FQGNSA. The V end lost 1 base, the J end lost 0 bases, and 9 bases lay between the germline ends. The CDR3 is 15 amino acids. TCRdb reanalysed the reads using MiXCR and keeps one entry per CDR3 protein. This table has approximately 190,000 distinct CDR3 sequences, 28% appearing once. Study observations and caveats: Adding up the frequency of public TCR beta families identified people who carried CMV plus the relevant HLA. Within the response measured ex vivo, HLA-C-restricted CMV-specific TCR beta clonotypes were dominant.

This clonotype was seen only a few times. Its specificity is unknown. Specimen: PBMCs. The chain combines TRBV7-2 with TRBJ2-5; D not resolved. This TCR came from a human donor in good health (CMV status not recorded). Some clones in this sample may be carry-over from other donors' samples. Here the CDR3 reads CASSLGARDQETQYF. The DNA of the CDR3 is TGTGCCAGCAGCTTAGGGGCTAGAGACCAAGAGACCCAGTACTTC.